A single sample is the source of the 4 T cell receptor beta chains below, sequenced in a study of blood T cell repertoires in COVID-19. Some clones are missing from TCRdb's copy, which holds only in-frame ones; the method was immunoSEQ multiplex PCR. The sample consists of tens of thousands of clones, about nine tenths of them appearing once. Sequencing was done on a sample of peripheral blood. All receptors come from a man aged 45-60 years with active COVID-19.

The J gene is TRBJ2-1, the V gene TRBV27, with 15 bases matching TRBD2. The CDR3 contains 19 residues. Looked up from germline, CDR1 is MNHEY and CDR2 is SMNVEV (reference sequence). J was trimmed by 2 bases and V by 5 bases; bases with no gene match: 10. The CDR3 DNA sequence: TGTGCCAGCAGTGGCCTGGGACTAGCGGGGGGTCCCCCCTACAATGAGCAGTTCTTC. Its protein product is CASSGLGLAGGPPYNEQFF.

CDR3 in amino acids: CASSYAGQGPETQYF. The CDR3, as DNA: TGTGCCAGCAGTTACGCGGGACAGGGGCCCGAGACCCAGTACTTC. This chain connects TRBV6-2 or TRBV6-3 to TRBJ2-5, with 10 bases aligning to TRBD1. This CDR3 region has 15 residues. With 2 bases clipped from V and 5 bases from J, the junction kept 5 bases outside the gene matches. Per germline, CDR1 MNHEY and CDR2 SVGEGT.

This clone was counted once. J is TRBJ1-1 and V is TRBV27, with a tentative D call TRBD1 (5 bases). With 5 bases removed from V and 1 base from J, the gap between germline ends came to 14 bases. The CDR3 length is 15 residues. Germline V gives CDR1 MNHEY, CDR2 SMNVEV (reference sequence). In DNA form, the CDR3 reads TGTGCCAGCAGTGTTACAGGCTTTTCGAACACTGAAGCTTTCTTT. It yields the protein CASSVTGFSNTEAFF.

V usage is TRBV6-2 or TRBV6-3 and J usage is TRBJ1-2; D call uncertain. This CDR3 comprises 12 residues. CDR1 is MNHEY and CDR2 is SVGEGT in the germline V gene. V was shortened by 2 bases and J by 8 bases, with 9 bases between the two germline ends. The CDR3 is CASSYAMRGYTF. The CDR3 DNA sequence: TGTGCCAGCAGTTACGCGATGAGGGGCTACACCTTC.